This is a list of T cell receptor beta chains from one sample in a study of CD8 T cells in ankylosing spondylitis. TCRdb analysed the 5' RACE reads with MiXCR anew, one entry per CDR3 protein. The repertoire holds approximately 250,000 distinct CDR3 sequences, roughly a third seen once, with around 4.2% in the top ten. Material: blood, either unsorted or a sorted T cell fraction (not recorded which). The receptors originated from a male donor with ankylosing spondylitis or in good health (not recorded which). Both conserved end residues are part of each CDR3. The order of the fields is clone size, V gene, J gene, D gene, CDR3 protein, CDR3 DNA. D genes are given only for firm matches. Part of the rows lack a size; the others show once, few, many or a class for expanded clones.

abundance: .
v_gene: TRBV21-1
j_gene: TRBJ2-7
d_gene: .
CDR3aa: CASSKALAQQAYEQYF
CDR3nt: TGTGCCAGCAGCAAAGCGCTTGCCCAGCAGGCCTACGAGCAGTACTTC

abundance: .
v_gene: TRBV12-3/TRBV12-4
j_gene: TRBJ2-1
d_gene: .
CDR3aa: CASSFRRTAYNEQFF
CDR3nt: TGTGCCAGCAGTTTTCGTAGGACTGCCTACAATGAGCAGTTCTTC

abundance: few
v_gene: TRBV9
j_gene: TRBJ2-5
d_gene: .
CDR3aa: CASSVSLGLREETQYF
CDR3nt: TGTGCCAGCAGCGTATCGCTGGGACTGCGCGAAGAGACCCAGTACTTC

abundance: .
v_gene: TRBV5-1
j_gene: TRBJ2-1
d_gene: .
CDR3aa: CASSLGLAHYNEQFF
CDR3nt: TGCGCCAGCAGCTTGGGGCTAGCACATTACAATGAGCAGTTCTTC

abundance: few
v_gene: TRBV5-6
j_gene: TRBJ2-5
d_gene: TRBD2
CDR3aa: CASSLLSGDQETQYF
CDR3nt: TGTGCCAGCAGCTTGCTAAGCGGGGACCAAGAGACCCAGTACTTC

abundance: .
v_gene: TRBV27
j_gene: TRBJ2-7
d_gene: TRBD2
CDR3aa: CASSLSSGEYEQYF
CDR3nt: TGTGCCAGCAGTTTATCCAGCGGGGAGTACGAGCAGTACTTC

abundance: .
v_gene: TRBV15
j_gene: TRBJ2-3
d_gene: .
CDR3aa: CATSRNSGPSTDTQYF
CDR3nt: TGTGCCACCAGCCGAAACAGCGGGCCGAGCACAGATACGCAGTATTTT

abundance: .
v_gene: TRBV6-5
j_gene: TRBJ2-1
d_gene: .
CDR3aa: CASSYRHYSEEQFF
CDR3nt: TGTGCCAGCAGTTATCGACACTATTCGGAGGAGCAGTTCTTC

abundance: .
v_gene: TRBV28
j_gene: TRBJ2-1
d_gene: TRBD2
CDR3aa: CASSSRRAGGINEQFF
CDR3nt: TGTGCCAGCAGTTCGCGTAGGGCGGGGGGGATCAATGAGCAGTTCTTC

abundance: .
v_gene: TRBV7-2
j_gene: TRBJ2-7
d_gene: .
CDR3aa: CASTSRSSYEQYF
CDR3nt: TGTGCCAGCACCAGTCGTAGCTCCTACGAGCAGTACTTC

abundance: .
v_gene: TRBV20-1
j_gene: TRBJ2-7
d_gene: TRBD1
CDR3aa: CSAPRRQGANYEQYF
CDR3nt: TGCAGTGCCCCAAGACGACAGGGGGCTAACTACGAGCAGTACTTC

abundance: .
v_gene: TRBV7-9
j_gene: TRBJ2-4
d_gene: TRBD1
CDR3aa: CASSIRDSNIQYF
CDR3nt: TGTGCCAGCAGCATCCGGGACAGCAACATTCAGTACTTC

abundance: .
v_gene: TRBV20-1
j_gene: TRBJ2-3
d_gene: .
CDR3aa: CSAGLAWGDTQYF
CDR3nt: TGCAGTGCTGGGCTAGCGTGGGGGGATACGCAGTATTTT

abundance: .
v_gene: TRBV5-6
j_gene: TRBJ2-1
d_gene: TRBD1
CDR3aa: CASRRTGGGEQFF
CDR3nt: TGTGCCAGCAGGCGGACAGGGGGTGGGGAGCAGTTCTTC

abundance: .
v_gene: TRBV10-3
j_gene: TRBJ2-5
d_gene: .
CDR3aa: CAISRNQETQYF
CDR3nt: TGTGCCATCTCCCGGAACCAAGAGACCCAGTACTTC

abundance: once
v_gene: TRBV5-1
j_gene: TRBJ2-1
d_gene: .
CDR3aa: CASSLAGAQGNEQFF
CDR3nt: TGCGCCAGCAGCTTGGCGGGGGCCCAGGGCAATGAGCAGTTCTTC

abundance: .
v_gene: TRBV12-3/TRBV12-4
j_gene: TRBJ2-5
d_gene: .
CDR3aa: CASSSEGGGETQYF
CDR3nt: TGTGCCAGCAGTTCGGAGGGGGGTGGCGAGACCCAGTACTTC

abundance: .
v_gene: TRBV3-1
j_gene: TRBJ2-7
d_gene: .
CDR3aa: CASSQEHTVDEQYF
CDR3nt: TGTGCCAGCAGCCAAGAACATACGGTGGACGAGCAGTACTTC